Below are 29 T cell receptor beta chains sequenced from a single sample in a study of T cells in Graves' hyperthyroidism and ophthalmopathy. Researchers took RNA transcripts and amplified the TCR beta CDR3 regions from them. TCR CDR3 regions were first amplified by RT-PCR with HTBI primers. A single record per CDR3 protein comes from TCRdb applying MiXCR to the multiplex PCR reads. The sample shows some 500,000 distinct CDR3 sequences, approximately 25% of them seen only once. The material sequenced was blood. The receptors were sampled from a woman aged 25 to 39 with Graves' ophthalmopathy.

Points on this clonotype: A junction end diverges from the germline sequence, so it may reflect a read error. V gene TRBV4-2 combines with J gene TRBJ1-5; tentatively, D is TRBD1 (5 bases). The germline V gene encodes CDR1 LGHNA and CDR2 YNFKEQ. The CDR3 totals 15 residues. Here the CDR3 reads CAGSQGEGGNQPQHF. CDR3 bases: TGTGCCGGCAGCCAAGGGGAGGGTGGCAATCAGCCCCAGCATTTT.

In its sample, this clonotype was seen a few times. This chain joins TRBV2 and TRBJ1-6, with TRBD1 matching over 7 bases. This CDR3 is 13 amino acids long. Germline V gene data show CDR1 as SNHLY and CDR2 as FYNNEI. The J segment lost 11 bases and the V segment lost 7 bases, leaving 8 bases of the junction unmatched. This CDR3 reads CASKSGGRAPLHF. CDR3 DNA sequence: TGTGCCAGCAAATCAGGGGGGAGGGCACCCCTCCACTTT.

The chain recombines TRBV20-1 with TRBJ1-6; tentative D call: TRBD1 (5 bases). CDR1 and CDR2 from the germline V gene are DFQATT and SNEGSKA (reference sequence). Deletions cut 2 bases from V and 6 bases from J, with 8 bases between. CDR3 length equals 13 residues. The CDR3 sequence: CSARFDSNSPLHF. CDR3 DNA: TGCAGTGCTAGATTCGACAGTAATTCACCCCTCCACTTT.

Ten or more counts support this clonotype. The gene calls are TRBV28 and TRBJ1-1, with 7 bases identical to TRBD1. The CDR3 has 13 residues. Trimming took 8 bases from V and 0 from J; bases not matched to a gene: 3. CDR1 and CDR2 from the germline V gene are MDHEN and SYDVKM. In DNA form, the CDR3 reads TGTGCCAGCGGACAGGCAATGAACACTGAAGCTTTCTTT. Translated, it gives CASGQAMNTEAFF. Using reference TRBV28 and TRBJ1-1 for the parts outside the CDR3, the full variable domain is DVKVTQSSRYLVKRTGEKVFLECVQDMDHENMFWYRQDPGLGLRLIYFSYDVKMKEKGDIPEGYSVSREKKERFSLILESASTNQTSMYLCASGQAMNTEAFFGQGTRLTVV.

This clonotype has only one observation. The chain has TRBV7-6 and TRBJ2-7; D gene unclear. The germline CDR1 and CDR2 sequences are SGHVS and FNYEAQ. The CDR3 consists of 14 residues. V dropped 0 bases and J dropped 2 bases, with 8 bases sitting between them. This CDR3 is CASSLAPTPYEQYF. The CDR3 nucleotides read TGTGCCAGCAGCTTAGCGCCGACTCCCTACGAGCAGTACTTC.

CDR3 sequence (DNA): TGCAGCGTTGAATCTCTAGCGGGGCCAGATACGCAGTATTTT. Protein: CSVESLAGPDTQYF. This chain links TRBV29-1 with TRBJ2-3; 9 bases are a match to TRBD2. Germline V gene lookup returns CDR1 SQVTM and CDR2 ANQGSEA. This CDR3 spans 14 amino acids. V was clipped by 2 bases and J by 4 bases; unmatched bases: 4.

This clonotype was counted ten times or more. J is TRBJ2-7 and V is TRBV12-3 or TRBV12-4; 10 nucleotides agree with TRBD1. The CDR3 has 14 amino acids. Trimming took 5 bases from V and 3 from J; bases not matched to a gene: 4. Here the CDR3 DNA reads TGTGCCAGCAGTCGGGACAGGGGATACTACGAGCAGTACTTC. It specifies CASSRDRGYYEQYF.

This clonotype was detected ten times or more. The chain combines TRBV10-3 with TRBJ2-7; D remains unclear. Germline V gene sequence: CDR1 ENHRY, CDR2 SYGVKD. Trimming pared 4 bases from V and 2 bases from J, leaving 12 bases between. This CDR3 has 14 residues. CDR3 loop: CAISGSLVPYEQYF. The CDR3 DNA sequence: TGTGCCATCAGTGGCTCACTTGTCCCCTACGAGCAGTACTTC.

This clonotype appeared many times. The rearrangement joins TRBV4-3 to TRBJ1-3; D may be TRBD1 (5 bases). The V gene's germline CDR1 is LGHNA and CDR2 YSLEER. The CDR3 is 15 residues long. V was pared by 0 bases and J by 0 bases, with 6 bases between. CDR3 in amino acids: CASSQDDSSGNTIYF. The CDR3 region has the DNA TGCGCCAGCAGCCAAGACGACAGCTCTGGAAACACCATATATTTT.

This clonotype turned up a few times. This chain links TRBV6-1 with TRBJ1-2; D perhaps matches TRBD1 (5 bases). The CDR3 has 15 amino acids. The germline V and J ends were trimmed by 5 bases and 4 bases, with 17 bases remaining between them. Germline-derived CDR1 and CDR2 are MNHNS and SASEGT. In DNA form, the CDR3 reads TGTGCCAGCAGTCTGATCCAGGGCGCGATCTATGGCTACACCTTC. It codes for CASSLIQGAIYGYTF.

This clonotype was counted a few times. The chain carries TRBV6-1 and TRBJ1-1; weak D call: TRBD1 (5 bases). V gave up 6 bases and J gave up 1 base, with 9 bases separating them. The V gene's germline CDR1 is MNHNS and CDR2 SASEGT. The CDR3 loop spans 13 amino acids. The chain's CDR3 is CASRRQWNTEAFF. The CDR3 DNA follows: TGTGCCAGCAGGAGACAGTGGAACACTGAAGCTTTCTTT.

This chain connects TRBV6-5 to TRBJ2-7, with TRBD1 matching over 11 bases. The V gene end was trimmed by 10 bases and the J gene end by 2 bases; junction bases not matched to a gene: 13. This CDR3 region has 16 residues. Germline CDR1 reads MNHEY; CDR2 reads SVGAGI. The CDR3 DNA reads TGTGCCACAGGGACAGGGGGAACTGTGGCAGCCTACGAGCAGTACTTC. Residues: CATGTGGTVAAYEQYF.

The table lists this clonotype with many counts. This chain uses TRBV9 with TRBJ1-2; 9 nucleotides match TRBD1. In germline, CDR1 is SGDLS, CDR2 YYNGEE. This CDR3 has 16 residues. V lost 2 bases, J lost 2 bases, and 7 bases stayed unmatched. CDR3 residues: CASSVNPGTGNYGYTF. CDR3 DNA sequence: TGTGCCAGCAGCGTCAACCCTGGGACAGGGAACTATGGCTACACCTTC.

The CDR3 DNA reads TGTGCCAGCAGCTTAGGAGGGGCTGGAAACACCATATATTTT. The encoded protein is CASSLGGAGNTIYF. The rearrangement uses TRBV7-3 and TRBJ1-3, with a weak D call TRBD1 (5 bases). Trimming shortened V by 2 bases and J by 2 bases, and 7 bases separated the two germline ends. CDR1 SGHTA and CDR2 FQGTGA come from the germline V gene. The CDR3 has 14 residues.

In its sample, this clonotype was seen many times. The CDR3 DNA reads as TGTGCCAGCAGATCCGACAGGCTCTGGTGGACTGAAGCTTTCTTT. Encoded protein: CASRSDRLWWTEAFF. The gene calls are TRBV6-1 and TRBJ1-1; D perhaps matches TRBD1 (6 bases). Trimming stripped 6 bases from V and 5 bases from J, with 19 bases between. Germline V CDR1 and CDR2: MNHNS, SASEGT. CDR3 length: 15 amino acids.

In its sample, this clonotype was seen many times. The chain uses TRBV11-2 and TRBJ1-2, with TRBD1 as a possible D gene (5 bases). V was cut by 3 bases and J by 3 bases, with 14 bases left in between. Germline-derived CDR1 and CDR2 are SGHAT and FQNNGV. The CDR3 covers 15 residues. CDR3 sequence: CASSFGASSHYGYTF. DNA of the CDR3: TGTGCCAGCAGCTTCGGGGCCAGCAGTCACTATGGCTACACCTTC.

The table lists this clonotype with a few counts. One junction end does not reproduce the germline sequence, and a read error may be involved. The chain recombines TRBV12-3 or TRBV12-4 with TRBJ1-1; 9 nucleotides match TRBD1. The CDR3 is 14 residues long. DNA for the CDR3: TGTGCCAGCAGTCGTCGGGACAGGGTGGACGAACATCTCTTT. Protein: CASSRRDRVDEHLF.

This clonotype was found many times. The rearrangement joins TRBV27 to TRBJ2-7, with D possibly matching TRBD2 (5 bases). The CDR3 sequence is 14 residues long. CDR1 is MNHEY and CDR2 is SMNVEV in the germline V gene (reference sequence). Trimming took 0 bases from V and 3 from J, leaving 9 bases between them. The CDR3 DNA follows: TGTGCCAGCAGTTTATCCGGGGATATCTACGAGCAGTACTTC. This codes for CASSLSGDIYEQYF.

This chain joins TRBV20-1 and TRBJ2-7, with 11 positions matching TRBD2. The CDR3 has 14 amino acids. The trim removed 5 bases at V and 2 bases at J, leaving 5 bases unmatched. CDR1 DFQATT and CDR2 SNEGSKA come from the germline V gene (reference sequence). The CDR3: CSASSGGFTYEQYF. As DNA, the CDR3 is TGCAGTGCTTCTAGCGGGGGGTTCACCTACGAGCAGTACTTC.

The chain joins TRBV7-3 to TRBJ1-2, with TRBD1 as a possible D gene (5 bases). From germline, CDR1 is SGHTA and CDR2 FQGTGA. The CDR3 is 13 amino acids. Trimming stripped 0 bases from V and 8 bases from J, with 10 bases between. CDR3 amino acids: CASSLTSQGGYTF. Written as DNA, the CDR3 is TGTGCCAGCAGCTTAACATCGCAGGGAGGCTACACCTTC.

This clonotype appeared many times. The V and J genes are TRBV20-1 and TRBJ1-2; D not resolved. The CDR3 runs to 10 residues. Germline-derived CDR1 and CDR2 are DFQATT and SNEGSKA (reference sequence). Trimming cost V 8 bases and J 8 bases, with 12 bases left between them. The CDR3 sequence: CSYGLWGYTF. In DNA, the CDR3 is TGCAGTTATGGATTGTGGGGCTACACCTTC.

This clonotype was seen only a few times. The chain carries TRBV5-5 and TRBJ2-7; 9 positions match TRBD2. Germline-derived CDR1 and CDR2 are SGHKS and YYEKEE (reference sequence). Losses at the gene ends were 1 base for V and 2 bases for J; bases not matched to a gene: 4. The CDR3 is made up of 15 amino acids. In DNA form, the CDR3 reads TGTGCCAGCAGCTTGCAAGCGGGGGGTCCCTACGAGCAGTACTTC. It yields the protein CASSLQAGGPYEQYF.

The table lists this clonotype with many counts. CDR3 sequence: CASSLYLATSGELFF. CDR3 DNA sequence: TGTGCCAGCAGCTTATATCTAGCCACCAGCGGGGAGCTGTTTTTT. The V and J genes are TRBV7-9 and TRBJ2-2, with D possibly being TRBD2 (5 bases). CDR1 SEHNR and CDR2 FQNEAQ come from the germline V gene (reference sequence). The CDR3 length is 15 residues. Trimming took off 2 bases at V and 7 bases at J, with 14 bases between the two ends.

This clonotype was picked up many times. The chain joins TRBV12-3 or TRBV12-4 to TRBJ2-7; tentatively, D is TRBD1 (7 bases). Trimming stripped 6 bases from V and 0 bases from J, with 12 bases between. The CDR3 runs 14 residues. The CDR3 loop is CASRGGTVSYEQYF. The CDR3 nucleotides read TGTGCCAGCAGAGGCGGGACAGTCTCCTACGAGCAGTACTTC.

At least ten counts were recorded for this clonotype. The rearrangement links TRBV20-1 to TRBJ2-7; unclear D gene. The length of the CDR3 is 13 residues. CDR1 DFQATT and CDR2 SNEGSKA come from the germline V gene (reference sequence). V lost 4 bases and J 2 bases, leaving 12 bases between the germline ends. CDR3 residues: CSATHDIAYEQYF. The CDR3 region has the DNA TGCAGTGCTACCCATGACATTGCCTACGAGCAGTACTTC.

This clonotype has more than one count but fewer than ten. The chain couples TRBV5-1 to TRBJ1-3; the match to TRBD1 covers 7 bases. This CDR3 is 15 amino acids long. Germline V CDR1 and CDR2: SGHRS, YFSETQ. Trimming removed 4 bases from V and 2 bases from J; junction bases left unmatched: 6. As DNA, the CDR3 is TGCGCCAGCAGCCCGACAGGGAGCCCTGGAAACACCATATATTTT. Residues: CASSPTGSPGNTIYF. The full variable domain, its missing parts supplied by reference TRBV5-1 and TRBJ1-3, is KAGVTQTPRYLIKTRGQQVTLSCSPISGHRSVSWYQQTPGQGLQFLFEYFSETQRNKGNFPGRFSGRQFSNSRSEMNVSTLELGDSALYLCASSPTGSPGNTIYFGEGSWLTVV.

This clonotype was seen at least ten times. The J gene is TRBJ2-5, the V gene TRBV11-1; the D gene is possibly TRBD2 (7 bases). The CDR3 contains 16 residues. Germline assignment: CDR1 SGHAT and CDR2 FQDESV (reference sequence). V lost 2 bases, J lost 2 bases, and 15 bases lay in between. The DNA for the CDR3 is TGTGCCAGCAGCTTATATTCGGGGGGCGGACAAGAGACCCAGTACTTC. Translating it yields CASSLYSGGGQETQYF.

The genes are TRBV5-1 and TRBJ1-2, with no clear D. The CDR3 sequence is 13 residues long. From germline, CDR1 is SGHRS and CDR2 YFSETQ. The V end was cut by 4 bases, the J end by 4 bases, with 11 bases between. The CDR3 DNA sequence: TGCGCCAGCAGCAAGGACGCTGGCTATGGCTACACCTTC. This translates into CASSKDAGYGYTF. Full variable domain (missing parts from reference TRBV5-1 and TRBJ1-2): KAGVTQTPRYLIKTRGQQVTLSCSPISGHRSVSWYQQTPGQGLQFLFEYFSETQRNKGNFPGRFSGRQFSNSRSEMNVSTLELGDSALYLCASSKDAGYGYTFGSGTRLTVV.

In its sample, this clonotype was seen many times. The chain recombines TRBV4-3 with TRBJ1-2, with D perhaps TRBD1 (6 bases). Trimming took 0 bases from V and 6 from J, leaving 14 bases between them. CDR1 LGHNA and CDR2 YSLEER come from the germline V gene. The CDR3 totals 15 residues. Written as DNA, the CDR3 is TGCGCCAGCAGCCAAGATTGGAGGGGGAGGGATGGCTACACCTTC. Translating gives CASSQDWRGRDGYTF.